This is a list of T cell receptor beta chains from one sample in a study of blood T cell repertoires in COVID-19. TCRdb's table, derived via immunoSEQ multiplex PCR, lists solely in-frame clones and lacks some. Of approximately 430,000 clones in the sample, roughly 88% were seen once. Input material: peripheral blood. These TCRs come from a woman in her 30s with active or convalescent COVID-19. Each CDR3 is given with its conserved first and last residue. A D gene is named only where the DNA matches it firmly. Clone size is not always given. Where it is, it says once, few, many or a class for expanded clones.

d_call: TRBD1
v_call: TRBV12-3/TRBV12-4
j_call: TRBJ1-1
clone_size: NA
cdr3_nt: TGTGCCAGCACTTCTCTTACAGGGGTGGCTTTCTTT
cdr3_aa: CASTSLTGVAFF

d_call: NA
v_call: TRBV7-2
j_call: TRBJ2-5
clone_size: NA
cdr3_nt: TGTGCCAGCAGCTTAGAAGGGCTAGCGAGATTTCGAGAGACCCAGTACTTC
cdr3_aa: CASSLEGLARFRETQYF

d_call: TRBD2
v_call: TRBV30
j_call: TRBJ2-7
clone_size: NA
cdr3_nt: TGTGCCTGGTCAAGCGGGAGCTACGAGCAGTACTTC
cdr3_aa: CAWSSGSYEQYF

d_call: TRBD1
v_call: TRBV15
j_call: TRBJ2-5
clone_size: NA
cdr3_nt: TGTGCCACCAGCAGGGGGACAGACTCCAGGACCCAGTACTTC
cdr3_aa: CATSRGTDSRTQYF

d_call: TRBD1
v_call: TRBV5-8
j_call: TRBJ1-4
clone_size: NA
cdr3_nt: TGTGCCAGCAGCTTGGGGACAGGGCTAGTGGATGAAAAACTGTTTTTT
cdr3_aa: CASSLGTGLVDEKLFF

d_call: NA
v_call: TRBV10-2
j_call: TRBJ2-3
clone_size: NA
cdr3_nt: TGCGCCAGCACAGCGTCGCTTAGCACAGATACGCAGTATTTT
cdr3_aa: CASTASLSTDTQYF

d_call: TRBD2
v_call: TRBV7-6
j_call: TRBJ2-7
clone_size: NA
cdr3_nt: TGTGCCAGCAGCTTAGACCTAGCGGGGGGCTACGAGCAGTACTTC
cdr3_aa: CASSLDLAGGYEQYF

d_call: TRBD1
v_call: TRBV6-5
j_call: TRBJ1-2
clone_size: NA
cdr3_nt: TGTGCCACCCAGACAGGGTATGGGGACTATGGCTACACCTTC
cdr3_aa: CATQTGYGDYGYTF

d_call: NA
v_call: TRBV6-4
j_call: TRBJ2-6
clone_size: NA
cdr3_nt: TGTGCCAGCAGTGACGGCCTCTCTGGGGCCAACGTCCTGACTTTC
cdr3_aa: CASSDGLSGANVLTF

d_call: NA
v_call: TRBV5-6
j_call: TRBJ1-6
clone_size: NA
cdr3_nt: TGTGCCAGCAGCACGAACAGTGAGGGCGTGGATTCACCCCTCCACTTT
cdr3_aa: CASSTNSEGVDSPLHF

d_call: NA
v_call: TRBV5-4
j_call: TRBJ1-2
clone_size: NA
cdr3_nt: TGTGCCAGCAGGCCGGGGGGATCCTATGGCTACACCTTC
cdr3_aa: CASRPGGSYGYTF

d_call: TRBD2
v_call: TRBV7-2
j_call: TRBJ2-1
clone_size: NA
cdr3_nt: TGTGCCAGCAGCCTCACTAGCGCTAGTTACAATGAGCAGTTCTTC
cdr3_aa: CASSLTSASYNEQFF

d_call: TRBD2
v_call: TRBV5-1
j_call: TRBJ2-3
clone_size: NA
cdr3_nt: TGCGCCAGCAGCTTGTCGCCTAGCGGAAGCACAGATACGCAGTATTTT
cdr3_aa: CASSLSPSGSTDTQYF

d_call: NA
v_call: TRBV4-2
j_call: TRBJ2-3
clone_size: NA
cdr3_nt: TGTGCCAGCAGCCAAGGTTCAGCTCGGGGCACAGATACGCAGTATTTT
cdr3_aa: CASSQGSARGTDTQYF

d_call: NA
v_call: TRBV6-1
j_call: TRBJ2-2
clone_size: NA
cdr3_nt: TGTGCCAGCAGTGAGAGAGAAACCGGGGAGCTGTTTTTT
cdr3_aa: CASSERETGELFF

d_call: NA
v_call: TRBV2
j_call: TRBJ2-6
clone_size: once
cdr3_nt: TGTGCCAGTCCCACAGGGTCCTCTGGGGCCAACGTCCTGACTTTC
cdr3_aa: CASPTGSSGANVLTF

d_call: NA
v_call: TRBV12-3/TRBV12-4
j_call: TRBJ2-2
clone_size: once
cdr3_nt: TGTGCCAGCGAAAGTCGGACCGGGGAGCTGTTTTTT
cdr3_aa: CASESRTGELFF

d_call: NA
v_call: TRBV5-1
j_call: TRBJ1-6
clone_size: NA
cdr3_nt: TGCGCCAGCAGCTTCGACCCTCGACAGGTCGGATCACCCCTCCACTTT
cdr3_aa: CASSFDPRQVGSPLHF

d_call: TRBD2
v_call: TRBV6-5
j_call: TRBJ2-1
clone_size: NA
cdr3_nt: TGTGCCAGCAGTTACCGGGTAGCGGGGGAGGGTGAGCAGTTCTTC
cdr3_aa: CASSYRVAGEGEQFF

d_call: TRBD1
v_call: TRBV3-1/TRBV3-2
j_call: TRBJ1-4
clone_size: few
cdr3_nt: TGTGCCAGCAGCCAAGCGAGGGGGCTAACTAATGAAAAACTGTTTTTT
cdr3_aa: CASSQARGLTNEKLFF

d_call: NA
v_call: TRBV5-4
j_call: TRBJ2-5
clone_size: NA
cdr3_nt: TGTGCCAGCAGCTTCGGGACTGTGCAAGAGACCCAGTACTTC
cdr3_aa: CASSFGTVQETQYF

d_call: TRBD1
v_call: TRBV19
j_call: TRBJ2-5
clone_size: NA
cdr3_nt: TGTGCCAGTAACCCCGGGACAGGGAAAGAGACCCAGTACTTC
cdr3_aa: CASNPGTGKETQYF

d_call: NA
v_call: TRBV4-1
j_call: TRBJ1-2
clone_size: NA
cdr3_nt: TGCGCCAGCAGCCAAGCAATGACAGGATCTAACTATGGCTACACCTTC
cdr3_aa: CASSQAMTGSNYGYTF

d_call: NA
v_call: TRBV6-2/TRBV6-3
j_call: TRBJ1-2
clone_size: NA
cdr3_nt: TGTGCCAGCAGTCCCCAGGACAGCTACTATGGCTACACCTTC
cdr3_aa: CASSPQDSYYGYTF

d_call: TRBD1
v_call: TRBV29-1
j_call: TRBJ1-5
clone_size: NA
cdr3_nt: TGCAGCGTTGGGTCAGGGGGGAATCAGCCCCAGCATTTT
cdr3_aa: CSVGSGGNQPQHF

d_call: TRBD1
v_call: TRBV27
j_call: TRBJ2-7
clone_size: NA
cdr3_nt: TGTGCCAGCAGTTTAGGACAGGGGAACTACGAGCAGTACTTC
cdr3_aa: CASSLGQGNYEQYF

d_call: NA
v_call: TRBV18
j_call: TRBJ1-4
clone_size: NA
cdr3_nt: TGTGCCAGCTCACCATGGGCCGAGGAAAAACTGTTTTTT
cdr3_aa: CASSPWAEEKLFF

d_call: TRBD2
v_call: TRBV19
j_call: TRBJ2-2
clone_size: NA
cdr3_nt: TGTGCCAGTAGTATGGACCGCGCGGGAGTGTTTTCCGGGGAGCTGTTTTTT
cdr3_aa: CASSMDRAGVFSGELFF